This TCR beta chain was found in a study of Ad26.COV2.S vaccination and SARS-CoV-2 variants. The overall study: The vaccine Ad26.COV2.S was put into the muscle once, or twice with 56 days between.

Generated by immunoSEQ multiplex PCR, the TCRdb table keeps only in-frame clones and is missing some. This sample carries around 320,000 clones, roughly 84% of them seen once, and the ten largest clones take 3.4%. As concerns this clone: Its antigen is not known.

V lost 5 bases and J lost 4; bases outside the gene matches: 7. This CDR3 has 14 amino acids. CDR1 and CDR2 from the germline V gene are MNHEY and SVGAGI. Treatment indicated: approximately 18 received Ad26.COV2.S at low or high dose, single or two shots; five or six received placebo; per-sample allocation not given. Specimen acquisition occurred on day 63 following the initial vaccine or placebo injection. A Boston adult aged 18-55 years was the donor. Study conclusions and caveats: Analyses that measured TCR breadth and depth may have underestimated total T cell responses. In vaccinated individuals, spike-specific CD8+ and CD4+ T cell responses reportedly displayed substantial breadth.

Source: peripheral blood, taken in a trial of Ad26.COV2.S vaccine versus placebo. This TCR was sampled from a person between 18 and 65 years old who received the Ad26.COV2.S COVID-19 vaccine or a placebo. The genes are TRBV6-5 and TRBJ1-2, with 7 bases fitting TRBD1. CDR3 sequence reads: CASSPDRVRYGYTF. The DNA of the CDR3 is TGTGCCAGCAGTCCTGACAGGGTACGCTATGGCTACACCTTC.